The clone carrying this TCR beta chain appeared many times. Its specificity is unknown. V lost 3 bases and J lost 4, with 12 bases in between. Germline V lookup: CDR1 SQVTM, CDR2 ANQGSEA. This CDR3 has 13 residues. The data were obtained in a study of T cells in Graves' hyperthyroidism and ophthalmopathy. Whole-study context: Peripheral blood was taken when the disease was first diagnosed, before any treatment began. Study findings and constraints: Ophthalmopathy was distinguished from stable hyperthyroidism by 13 V-J signatures. The model identified upcoming ophthalmopathy a median roughly 6.5 months ahead of onset.

RNA transcripts yielded amplified TCR beta CDR3 regions. A set of HTBI primers served as the primers for a first-round RT-PCR of the TCR CDR3. TCRdb itself ran the multiplex PCR reads through MiXCR, one entry per CDR3 protein. Among about 500,000 distinct CDR3 sequences listed, about 16% were seen once. The sample consisted of blood. The receptor's source is a woman aged 25-40 years with Graves' ophthalmopathy. The chain links TRBV29-1 to TRBJ1-1; D is uncertain. The CDR3 DNA reads TGCAGCGTTGAGCAGGCGACGTTCACTGAAGCTTTCTTT. This codes for CSVEQATFTEAFF.